What follows is one T cell receptor beta chain and its context. This sample is part of a study of blood T cell repertoires in COVID-19. Whole-study context: The United States, Italy and Spain provided the acute and convalescent COVID-19 samples. The cDNA or gDNA used as material had been derived from T cells, B-cell-depleted T cells, or PBMCs.

Cohort 3 recovered donors had two negative PCRs, clearance, or symptom resolution. Sequencing was performed with immunoSEQ multiplex PCR; in TCRdb, only in-frame clones are kept and a portion is missing. The repertoire consists of approximately 280,000 clones, with around 88% occurring once and the leading ten covering approximately 5.7%. Deletions cut 3 bases from V and 5 bases from J, with 25 bases between. CDR1 is DFQATT, CDR2 SNEGSKA, per germline (reference sequence). CDR3 length: 18 residues. The sequenced material came from PBMCs or T cells enriched from blood (not recorded which). The chain joins TRBV20-1 to TRBJ2-2; a weak D match, TRBD2 (6 bases). The sequence was obtained from a woman aged 40 to 50 who had recovered from COVID-19. The CDR3 is CSASRARVGAGTTGELFF. The CDR3 nucleotides read TGCAGTGCTAGTAGGGCCAGAGTGGGCGCGGGAACGACCGGGGAGCTGTTTTTT.